The next 24 T cell receptor beta chains were all read from a single sample in a study of OX40 agonist ivuxolimab in advanced cancers. Generated by immunoSEQ multiplex PCR, the TCRdb table keeps only in-frame clones and is missing some. The sample shows tens of thousands of clones, 85% to 90% of them seen only once. The sample in question was CD4+ or CD8+ T cells sorted from blood, obtained in a trial of the OX40 agonist ivuxolimab. These receptors were taken from an adult with an advanced solid tumor such as melanoma, head and neck, liver or kidney cancer.

The J gene is TRBJ2-1, the V gene TRBV9; 9 nucleotides align to TRBD2. Losses at the gene ends were 2 bases for V and 10 bases for J; bases not matched to a gene: 7. Germline-derived CDR1 and CDR2 are SGDLS and YYNGEE. This CDR3 is built from 14 residues. DNA for the CDR3: TGTGCCAGCAGCGTCACGTCTAGCGGGAAAGAGCAGTTCTTC. It specifies CASSVTSSGKEQFF.

By share of the sample, this clone is hyperexpanded. V is TRBV27 and J is TRBJ2-7; D perhaps matches TRBD2 (5 bases). The germline V gene encodes CDR1 MNHEY and CDR2 SMNVEV (reference sequence). V was cut by 3 bases and J by 5 bases, with 11 bases left in between. The length of the CDR3 is 13 residues. The CDR3 is CASSLGSAHEQYF. The DNA for the CDR3 is TGTGCCAGCAGTTTGGGGAGTGCCCACGAGCAGTACTTC.

This clone was counted once. This rearrangement joins TRBV14 to TRBJ1-6, with a tentative D call TRBD1 (6 bases). V was clipped by 4 bases and J by 9 bases, with 16 bases between them. The CDR3 is 15 amino acids. Germline CDR1 and CDR2: SGHDN and FVKESK. Written as DNA, the CDR3 is TGTGCCAGCAGCCTTCGACAGGCGATGGGTTCACCCCTCCACTTT. Its translation is CASSLRQAMGSPLHF.

The chain has TRBV5-1 and TRBJ1-1, with TRBD1 as a possible D gene (5 bases). The V gene's germline CDR1 is SGHRS and CDR2 YFSETQ. The V end lost 1 base, the J end lost 3 bases, and 10 bases lay between the germline ends. This CDR3 contains 14 residues. For the CDR3, the DNA is TGCGCCAGCAGCTTGCAGGGTGGGGACACTGAAGCTTTCTTT. Translating it yields CASSLQGGDTEAFF.

The chain carries TRBV15 and TRBJ2-5; D is uncertain. CDR1 is LNHNV and CDR2 is YYDKDF in the germline V gene (reference sequence). This CDR3 spans 17 amino acids. Trimming took 0 bases from V and 0 from J, leaving 14 bases between them. The CDR3 here is CATSREYLTAYQETQYF. CDR3 in DNA: TGTGCCACCAGCAGAGAATACCTGACGGCGTACCAAGAGACCCAGTACTTC.

The rearrangement links TRBV28 to TRBJ2-1; D gene uncertain. The CDR3 has 12 residues. V was trimmed by 8 bases and J by 6 bases, leaving 11 bases between them. Germline loops: CDR1 MDHEN, CDR2 SYDVKM. This CDR3 reads CASRVGVNEQFF. As DNA, the CDR3 is TGTGCCAGCCGGGTTGGGGTCAATGAGCAGTTCTTC.

The J gene is TRBJ2-7, the V gene TRBV13; 11 bases agree with TRBD1. J gave up 6 bases and V 3 bases, and 7 bases lay outside the gene matches. Germline CDR1 reads PRHDT; CDR2 reads FYEKMQ (reference sequence). The CDR3 consists of 15 residues. The CDR3 here is CASSFRGQGVGEQYF. In DNA form, the CDR3 reads TGTGCCAGCAGCTTTCGGGGACAGGGGGTAGGCGAGCAGTACTTC.

The genes are TRBV7-9 and TRBJ2-1; 8 nucleotides align to TRBD1. The CDR3 loop spans 19 amino acids. V shed 1 base, J shed 5 bases, and the junction held 16 bases outside the gene matches. From germline, CDR1 is SEHNR and CDR2 FQNEAQ (reference sequence). CDR3 loop: CASSLVGDRGPGRNNEQFF. The DNA for the CDR3 is TGTGCCAGCAGCTTAGTAGGCGACAGGGGTCCGGGAAGGAACAATGAGCAGTTCTTC.

The V gene is TRBV7-3, the J gene TRBJ1-2; no firm D call. From germline, CDR1 is SGHTA and CDR2 FQGTGA. The CDR3 length is 14 residues. V dropped 7 bases and J dropped 1 base, with 13 bases sitting between them. CDR3 region: CASNPLGSNYGYTF. The CDR3, as DNA: TGTGCCAGCAACCCCCTGGGAAGTAACTATGGCTACACCTTC.

This chain connects TRBV10-3 to TRBJ2-7; D is perhaps TRBD2 (6 bases). Trimming stripped 5 bases from V and 7 bases from J, with 18 bases between. The CDR3 is 14 amino acids. Germline CDR1 ENHRY, CDR2 SYGVKD. CDR3: CAISHGTGAGEQYF. Written as DNA, the CDR3 is TGTGCCATCAGTCATGGGACGGGCGCGGGGGAGCAGTACTTC.

This chain connects TRBV7-3 to TRBJ1-1; a possible D gene is TRBD1 (5 bases). Germline CDR1 is SGHTA and CDR2 is FQGTGA. The V gene lost 2 bases and the J gene lost 4 bases, with 14 bases spanning the gap. CDR3 length: 15 amino acids. The CDR3 loop reads CASSLLGGGTTEAFF. Written as DNA, the CDR3 is TGTGCCAGCAGCTTATTGGGGGGAGGGACCACTGAAGCTTTCTTT.

The CDR3 spells CASRVYRGKNIQYF. In DNA, the CDR3 is TGTGCCAGCAGAGTTTACAGGGGTAAAAACATTCAGTACTTC. The rearrangement uses TRBV6-1 and TRBJ2-4, with TRBD1 matching 7 bases. The CDR3 extends over 14 amino acids. Germline V gene data show CDR1 as MNHNS and CDR2 as SASEGT. The V segment lost 6 bases and the J segment 4 bases; nucleotides outside the gene matches: 6.

The chain uses TRBV18 and TRBJ2-2; 7 positions match TRBD1. This CDR3 is 14 amino acids long. V was clipped by 3 bases and J by 5 bases; unmatched bases: 3. Germline CDR1 KGHSH, CDR2 LQKENI. In DNA, the CDR3 is TGTGCCAGCTCACCCGACAGGGAGACCGGGGAGCTGTTTTTT. It specifies CASSPDRETGELFF.

This chain connects TRBV7-6 to TRBJ2-1; 11 nucleotides match TRBD2. Germline lookup yields CDR1 SGHVS and CDR2 FNYEAQ. The CDR3 loop spans 19 amino acids. The ends lost 0 bases at V and 8 bases at J; junction bases unmatched: 15. Here the CDR3 DNA reads TGTGCCAGCAGCTTAGCAGGTAGTGGCCTAGCGGGAGGTAGGGATGAGCAGTTCTTC. It is translated as CASSLAGSGLAGGRDEQFF. The whole variable domain, remainder taken from reference TRBV7-6 and TRBJ2-1, is GAGVSQSPRYKVTKRGQDVALRCDPISGHVSLYWYRQALGQGPEFLTYFNYEAQQDKSGLPNDRFSAERPEGSISTLTIQRTEQRDSAMYRCASSLAGSGLAGGRDEQFFGPGTRLTVL.

This chain uses TRBV6-1 with TRBJ1-2; D not certain. Germline V lookup: CDR1 MNHNS, CDR2 SASEGT. Deletions cut 2 bases from V and 2 bases from J, with 12 bases between. The CDR3 runs to 15 residues. CDR3 bases: TGTGCCAGCAGTGAATGGACCGGACCAAACTATGGCTACACCTTC. This sequence encodes CASSEWTGPNYGYTF.

This clone appeared a single time. The chain carries TRBV7-6 and TRBJ2-1; D ambiguous. There are 11 residues in the CDR3. The germline gives CDR1 SGHVS, CDR2 FNYEAQ. V was clipped by 4 bases and J by 7 bases, with 5 bases between them. CDR3 nucleotides: TGTGCCAGCAGCTCCTCGAATGAGCAGTTCTTC. Its translation: CASSSSNEQFF.

CDR3 in amino acids: CAISGGGSQETQYF. The CDR3 coding sequence is TGTGCCATCAGTGGTGGGGGGAGCCAAGAGACCCAGTACTTC. This chain links TRBV10-3 with TRBJ2-5, with D possibly matching TRBD2 (6 bases). The germline gives CDR1 ENHRY, CDR2 SYGVKD. Trimming pared 4 bases from V and 1 base from J, leaving 10 bases between. The CDR3 covers 14 residues.

The V call is TRBV6-5, the J call TRBJ2-5, with D unclear. The J call may be faulty, since TRBJ2-7 better matches the DNA end. The CDR3 has 15 residues. Germline V lookup: CDR1 MNHEY, CDR2 SVGAGI. The CDR3 sequence: CASSYSWTGTYEQYF. The DNA of the CDR3 is TGTGCCAGCAGTTACTCTTGGACCGGAACCTACGAGCAGTACTTC.

The rearrangement uses TRBV5-1 and TRBJ2-2, with TRBD1 matching 7 bases. The CDR3 is made up of 14 amino acids. The germline V gene encodes CDR1 SGHRS and CDR2 YFSETQ. With 3 bases clipped from V and 4 bases from J, the junction kept 3 bases outside the gene matches. The CDR3 nucleotides are TGCGCCAGCAGCTCTGGACAGGTCACCGGGGAGCTGTTTTTT. Translated, it gives CASSSGQVTGELFF.

This clone is a singleton in its sample. The rearrangement uses TRBV5-6 and TRBJ1-3; unclear D gene. From germline, CDR1 is SGHDT and CDR2 YYEEEE. The CDR3 extends over 17 amino acids. V was clipped by 2 bases and J by 0 bases, with 15 bases between them. The CDR3 is CASSFTRLTISGNTIYF. The CDR3 DNA reads TGTGCCAGCAGCTTTACGAGGCTAACTATCTCTGGAAACACCATATATTTT.

The chain recombines TRBV5-1 with TRBJ2-1; no clear D. The germline CDR1 and CDR2 sequences are SGHRS and YFSETQ. Trimming took 2 bases from V and 8 from J, leaving 11 bases between them. CDR3 length: 13 residues. CDR3: CASSFVPKDEQFF. The CDR3, as DNA: TGCGCCAGCAGCTTCGTCCCCAAGGATGAGCAGTTCTTC.

The chain employs TRBV5-1 and TRBJ2-7; possibly TRBD1 for D (5 bases). CDR3 length equals 14 residues. Germline V lookup: CDR1 SGHRS, CDR2 YFSETQ. The V end lost 0 bases, the J end lost 4 bases, and 11 bases lay between the germline ends. CDR3 coding DNA: TGCGCCAGCAGCTTGGCAGGGTCTAAGTACGAGCAGTACTTC. Its protein is CASSLAGSKYEQYF.

The count of this clone is one. The V call is TRBV2, the J call TRBJ1-2; D is unresolved. The CDR3 contains 13 residues. Germline CDR1 is SNHLY and CDR2 is FYNNEI. Trimming cost V 6 bases and J 3 bases, with 11 bases left between them. CDR3 region: CASRIGPDYGYTF. CDR3 DNA sequence: TGTGCCAGCAGGATCGGACCGGACTATGGCTACACCTTC.

This chain links TRBV13 with TRBJ2-3; 8 bases line up with TRBD2. V lost 0 bases to trimming and J lost 0 bases; unmatched junction nucleotides: 17. The CDR3 is 21 residues long. Germline lookup yields CDR1 PRHDT and CDR2 FYEKMQ (reference sequence). In DNA form, the CDR3 reads TGTGCCAGCAGCTTAGGCCTTATCCTATTAGGCGGGAGGCCTAGCACAGATACGCAGTATTTT. It codes for CASSLGLILLGGRPSTDTQYF.